The 15 T cell receptor beta chains below were found in one sample sequenced in a study of cytomegalovirus exposure and HLA in healthy donors (dated by TCRdb to 2015 to 2018). Library construction relied on the immunoSEQ multiplex PCR assay. For the multiplex PCR, a mixture combining 60 forward primers for TCR Vbeta segments and 13 reverse primers for TCR Jbeta segments was used. The immuneACCESS repertoire file appears here via TCRdb, limited to in-frame rearrangements. These files lack a portion of the clones; in checked studies, under half of the deficit traces to unresolved V genes, and the cause of the others is not known. The sample contains about 120,000 clones, over 60% of them found a single time. Together, the top ten hold 1% of the sample. What was sequenced was PBMCs. These receptors all come from a human donor in good health.

V gene TRBV19 combines with J gene TRBJ2-3; D is perhaps TRBD2 (5 bases). The CDR3 consists of 14 residues. Germline assignment: CDR1 LNHDA and CDR2 SQIVND (reference sequence). V was trimmed by 5 bases and J by 3 bases, leaving 12 bases between them. CDR3 loop: CASSPDSRTDTQYF. DNA for the CDR3: TGTGCCAGTAGTCCGGACTCGCGAACAGATACGCAGTATTTT.

CDR3 sequence (DNA): TGTGCCAGCAGTTTTGCGGGGACCGGGGAGCTGTTTTTT. Its translation is CASSFAGTGELFF. The chain recombines TRBV27 with TRBJ2-2; perhaps TRBD2 as D (6 bases). The V and J ends lost 3 bases and 5 bases respectively, with 7 bases between them. CDR3 size: 13 residues. The germline V gene has CDR1 MNHEY and CDR2 SMNVEV (reference sequence).

The chain links TRBV2 to TRBJ1-1, with D unclear. Trimming took 4 bases from V and 6 from J, leaving 15 bases between them. This CDR3 region has 14 residues. Germline CDR1 is SNHLY and CDR2 is FYNNEI. The CDR3 sequence is CASSARSGPPEAFF. The CDR3 coding sequence is TGTGCCAGCAGTGCCCGAAGCGGGCCCCCTGAAGCTTTCTTT.

Here the CDR3 DNA reads TGTGCCAGCAGCCGAGGACAGGAGTCATATGGCTACACCTTC. Translating gives CASSRGQESYGYTF. J is TRBJ1-2 and V is TRBV6-5; 7 bases fit TRBD1. Trimming at V came to 6 bases and at J to 5 bases, leaving 9 bases not matched to a gene. In germline, CDR1 is MNHEY, CDR2 SVGAGI. The length of the CDR3 is 14 residues.

V and J are TRBV4-1 and TRBJ1-5, with 10 bases fitting TRBD1. Trimming removed 1 base from V and 3 bases from J; junction bases left unmatched: 3. The CDR3 totals 16 residues. CDR1 and CDR2 (germline): MGHRA, YSYEKL. DNA of the CDR3: TGCGCCAGCAGCCAAGTGGGACAGGGGCCCAATCAGCCCCAGCATTTT. Translating gives CASSQVGQGPNQPQHF.

This clone was observed a handful of times. The chain joins TRBV7-9 to TRBJ1-1, with D unclear. The CDR3 is 12 amino acids. The ends were cut back, 2 bases at V and 6 bases at J, with 7 bases in the middle. Germline V gene data show CDR1 as SEHNR and CDR2 as FQNEAQ (reference sequence). The CDR3 sequence: CASSLSLAEAFF. CDR3 in DNA: TGTGCCAGCAGCTTAAGCTTGGCTGAAGCTTTCTTT.

With respect to this clone: The DNA is left out, because the CDR3 cannot be placed on it with certainty; the CDR3 is given as TCRdb lists it. The gene calls are TRBV7-9 and TRBJ2-1; the table's D call of TRBD1 was not tested on the DNA. The CDR3 is 11 amino acids long, termini counted. The germline gives CDR1 SEHNR, CDR2 FQNEAQ (reference sequence). The CDR3 sequence is CASSFGRGALF.

The rearrangement joins TRBV5-1 to TRBJ2-3, with 8 bases matching TRBD1. CDR1 is SGHRS, CDR2 YFSETQ, per germline. The CDR3 totals 15 residues. The V gene end was trimmed by 0 bases and the J gene end by 4 bases; junction bases not matched to a gene: 4. This CDR3 is CASSLEGRGPDTQYF. The CDR3 nucleotides are TGCGCCAGCAGCTTGGAGGGCAGGGGGCCAGATACGCAGTATTTT.

This clone was seen a few times. The chain carries TRBV2 and TRBJ1-1; 7 bases fit TRBD1. CDR1 is SNHLY and CDR2 is FYNNEI in the germline V gene. The CDR3 loop spans 14 amino acids. V gave up 5 bases and J gave up 4 bases; unmatched junction bases: 7. CDR3 sequence reads: CASSKGQIFTEAFF. The CDR3 DNA follows: TGTGCCAGCAGTAAGGGACAGATTTTCACTGAAGCTTTCTTT.

The V gene is TRBV5-1, the J gene TRBJ1-2; a possible D gene is TRBD1 (6 bases). CDR1 and CDR2 from the germline V gene are SGHRS and YFSETQ. Trimming pared 6 bases from V and 2 bases from J, leaving 35 bases between. The CDR3 consists of 21 residues. The DNA of the CDR3 is TGCGCCAGCATCCTGAGGGGGGTCGGGGGGCTTCACCAACTATTAAACTATGGCTACACCTTC. Translating it yields CASILRGVGGLHQLLNYGYTF.

The J gene is TRBJ2-5, the V gene TRBV7-9; 9 nucleotides align to TRBD1. CDR1 is SEHNR, CDR2 FQNEAQ, per germline (reference sequence). V trimming: 5 bases; J trimming: 4 bases; junction bases outside the gene matches: 11. The CDR3 is 16 residues long. The CDR3 DNA reads TGTGCCAGCAGCCCAGAGGACAGGGGAGAGGTAGAGACCCAGTACTTC. It encodes CASSPEDRGEVETQYF.

The chain recombines TRBV27 with TRBJ1-5, with TRBD1 matching over 8 bases. The CDR3 is 17 amino acids. Looked up from germline, CDR1 is MNHEY and CDR2 is SMNVEV (reference sequence). The V and J ends lost 2 bases and 7 bases, in that order; junction bases with no gene match: 13. The CDR3 DNA sequence: TGTGCCAGCAGTTTAGGACAGGGCCGAGGGGAGGGACAGCCCCAGCATTTT. This encodes CASSLGQGRGEGQPQHF.

The chain uses TRBV5-6 and TRBJ1-1; D call uncertain. V lost 0 bases, J lost 0 bases, and 9 bases lay in between. Germline CDR1 SGHDT, CDR2 YYEEEE. The CDR3 extends over 15 amino acids. CDR3 sequence reads: CASSLAPIVNTEAFF. CDR3 nucleotides: TGTGCCAGCAGCTTGGCCCCTATTGTGAACACTGAAGCTTTCTTT.

CDR3 protein: CASSIPGQGSGNTIYF. In DNA, the CDR3 is TGTGCCAGTAGTATCCCGGGACAGGGTTCTGGAAACACCATATATTTT. The rearrangement links TRBV19 to TRBJ1-3, with 9 bases identical to TRBD1. V lost 3 bases, J lost 1 base, and 4 bases stayed unmatched. The CDR3 consists of 16 residues. In germline, CDR1 is LNHDA, CDR2 SQIVND (reference sequence).

V gene TRBV9 combines with J gene TRBJ2-5; 8 bases are a match to TRBD1. The CDR3 spans 16 residues. Germline CDR1 reads SGDLS; CDR2 reads YYNGEE. V shed 2 bases and J 0 bases; nucleotides not matched to a gene: 6. CDR3 coding DNA: TGTGCCAGCAGCGTTTCGGACAGGGCGTACCAAGAGACCCAGTACTTC. Its protein is CASSVSDRAYQETQYF. Complete variable domain (other parts from reference TRBV9 and TRBJ2-5): DSGVTQTPKHLITATGQRVTLRCSPRSGDLSVYWYQQSLDQGLQFLIQYYNGEERAKGNILERFSAQQFPDLHSELNLSSLELGDSALYFCASSVSDRAYQETQYFGPGTRLLVL.